This T cell receptor (beta chain) was captured by sequencing in a study of Ad26.COV2.S vaccination and SARS-CoV-2 variants. Study details: The trial was COV1001 and the donor's arm was Ad26.COV2.S.

With respect to this clone: At one of its ends the junction is not consistent with the germline gene, which may arise from a read error.

As to treatment: roughly 18 received Ad26.COV2.S at low or high dose, single or two shots; five or six received placebo; per-sample allocation not given. Sampling was performed 63 days after the first vaccine or placebo injection. Generated by immunoSEQ multiplex PCR, the TCRdb table keeps only in-frame clones and is missing some. The table lists around 300,000 clones, less than 90% of them singletons. This CDR3 spans 15 amino acids. Germline-derived CDR1 and CDR2 are SGDLS and YYNGEE. The chain links TRBV9 to TRBJ1-6; possible D gene TRBD1, 6 bases. The sequence derives from a person between 18 and 65 years old who received the Ad26.COV2.S COVID-19 vaccine or a placebo. The input for sequencing was peripheral blood, taken in a trial of Ad26.COV2.S vaccine versus placebo. The DNA for the CDR3 is TGTGCCAGCGGCGTGGAGGGGGTGAAGGGATCACCCCTCCACTTT. Amino acids: CASGVEGVKGSPLHF.